This T cell receptor beta chain originates from a study of blood T cell repertoires in COVID-19. Study-level background: The samples span acute and convalescent COVID-19 from the United States, Italy and Spain.

The CDR3 runs to 14 residues. Germline loops: CDR1 MNHEY, CDR2 SVGAGI. With 6 bases removed from V and 0 bases from J, the gap between germline ends came to 11 bases. Recruitment covered 20 to 25 US areas and drew participants whose ages spanned about 18 to 95 years. Symptom resolution, clearance, or two negative PCRs marked the recovered donors of Cohort 3. Only in-frame clones appear in the TCRdb table, and some are missing; sequencing was by immunoSEQ multiplex PCR. The sample comprises 200,000 to 250,000 clones, about 88% of which are singletons, and under 2% rests with the top ten. Sequencing was performed on PBMCs or T cells enriched from blood (not recorded which). The receptor's source is a woman between 45 and 60 years old who had recovered from COVID-19. This sequence joins TRBV6-5 and TRBJ1-1; D not resolved. CDR3 sequence (DNA): TGTGCCAGCAGCCAGTTTGTGGTGAACACTGAAGCTTTCTTT. Encoded protein: CASSQFVVNTEAFF.